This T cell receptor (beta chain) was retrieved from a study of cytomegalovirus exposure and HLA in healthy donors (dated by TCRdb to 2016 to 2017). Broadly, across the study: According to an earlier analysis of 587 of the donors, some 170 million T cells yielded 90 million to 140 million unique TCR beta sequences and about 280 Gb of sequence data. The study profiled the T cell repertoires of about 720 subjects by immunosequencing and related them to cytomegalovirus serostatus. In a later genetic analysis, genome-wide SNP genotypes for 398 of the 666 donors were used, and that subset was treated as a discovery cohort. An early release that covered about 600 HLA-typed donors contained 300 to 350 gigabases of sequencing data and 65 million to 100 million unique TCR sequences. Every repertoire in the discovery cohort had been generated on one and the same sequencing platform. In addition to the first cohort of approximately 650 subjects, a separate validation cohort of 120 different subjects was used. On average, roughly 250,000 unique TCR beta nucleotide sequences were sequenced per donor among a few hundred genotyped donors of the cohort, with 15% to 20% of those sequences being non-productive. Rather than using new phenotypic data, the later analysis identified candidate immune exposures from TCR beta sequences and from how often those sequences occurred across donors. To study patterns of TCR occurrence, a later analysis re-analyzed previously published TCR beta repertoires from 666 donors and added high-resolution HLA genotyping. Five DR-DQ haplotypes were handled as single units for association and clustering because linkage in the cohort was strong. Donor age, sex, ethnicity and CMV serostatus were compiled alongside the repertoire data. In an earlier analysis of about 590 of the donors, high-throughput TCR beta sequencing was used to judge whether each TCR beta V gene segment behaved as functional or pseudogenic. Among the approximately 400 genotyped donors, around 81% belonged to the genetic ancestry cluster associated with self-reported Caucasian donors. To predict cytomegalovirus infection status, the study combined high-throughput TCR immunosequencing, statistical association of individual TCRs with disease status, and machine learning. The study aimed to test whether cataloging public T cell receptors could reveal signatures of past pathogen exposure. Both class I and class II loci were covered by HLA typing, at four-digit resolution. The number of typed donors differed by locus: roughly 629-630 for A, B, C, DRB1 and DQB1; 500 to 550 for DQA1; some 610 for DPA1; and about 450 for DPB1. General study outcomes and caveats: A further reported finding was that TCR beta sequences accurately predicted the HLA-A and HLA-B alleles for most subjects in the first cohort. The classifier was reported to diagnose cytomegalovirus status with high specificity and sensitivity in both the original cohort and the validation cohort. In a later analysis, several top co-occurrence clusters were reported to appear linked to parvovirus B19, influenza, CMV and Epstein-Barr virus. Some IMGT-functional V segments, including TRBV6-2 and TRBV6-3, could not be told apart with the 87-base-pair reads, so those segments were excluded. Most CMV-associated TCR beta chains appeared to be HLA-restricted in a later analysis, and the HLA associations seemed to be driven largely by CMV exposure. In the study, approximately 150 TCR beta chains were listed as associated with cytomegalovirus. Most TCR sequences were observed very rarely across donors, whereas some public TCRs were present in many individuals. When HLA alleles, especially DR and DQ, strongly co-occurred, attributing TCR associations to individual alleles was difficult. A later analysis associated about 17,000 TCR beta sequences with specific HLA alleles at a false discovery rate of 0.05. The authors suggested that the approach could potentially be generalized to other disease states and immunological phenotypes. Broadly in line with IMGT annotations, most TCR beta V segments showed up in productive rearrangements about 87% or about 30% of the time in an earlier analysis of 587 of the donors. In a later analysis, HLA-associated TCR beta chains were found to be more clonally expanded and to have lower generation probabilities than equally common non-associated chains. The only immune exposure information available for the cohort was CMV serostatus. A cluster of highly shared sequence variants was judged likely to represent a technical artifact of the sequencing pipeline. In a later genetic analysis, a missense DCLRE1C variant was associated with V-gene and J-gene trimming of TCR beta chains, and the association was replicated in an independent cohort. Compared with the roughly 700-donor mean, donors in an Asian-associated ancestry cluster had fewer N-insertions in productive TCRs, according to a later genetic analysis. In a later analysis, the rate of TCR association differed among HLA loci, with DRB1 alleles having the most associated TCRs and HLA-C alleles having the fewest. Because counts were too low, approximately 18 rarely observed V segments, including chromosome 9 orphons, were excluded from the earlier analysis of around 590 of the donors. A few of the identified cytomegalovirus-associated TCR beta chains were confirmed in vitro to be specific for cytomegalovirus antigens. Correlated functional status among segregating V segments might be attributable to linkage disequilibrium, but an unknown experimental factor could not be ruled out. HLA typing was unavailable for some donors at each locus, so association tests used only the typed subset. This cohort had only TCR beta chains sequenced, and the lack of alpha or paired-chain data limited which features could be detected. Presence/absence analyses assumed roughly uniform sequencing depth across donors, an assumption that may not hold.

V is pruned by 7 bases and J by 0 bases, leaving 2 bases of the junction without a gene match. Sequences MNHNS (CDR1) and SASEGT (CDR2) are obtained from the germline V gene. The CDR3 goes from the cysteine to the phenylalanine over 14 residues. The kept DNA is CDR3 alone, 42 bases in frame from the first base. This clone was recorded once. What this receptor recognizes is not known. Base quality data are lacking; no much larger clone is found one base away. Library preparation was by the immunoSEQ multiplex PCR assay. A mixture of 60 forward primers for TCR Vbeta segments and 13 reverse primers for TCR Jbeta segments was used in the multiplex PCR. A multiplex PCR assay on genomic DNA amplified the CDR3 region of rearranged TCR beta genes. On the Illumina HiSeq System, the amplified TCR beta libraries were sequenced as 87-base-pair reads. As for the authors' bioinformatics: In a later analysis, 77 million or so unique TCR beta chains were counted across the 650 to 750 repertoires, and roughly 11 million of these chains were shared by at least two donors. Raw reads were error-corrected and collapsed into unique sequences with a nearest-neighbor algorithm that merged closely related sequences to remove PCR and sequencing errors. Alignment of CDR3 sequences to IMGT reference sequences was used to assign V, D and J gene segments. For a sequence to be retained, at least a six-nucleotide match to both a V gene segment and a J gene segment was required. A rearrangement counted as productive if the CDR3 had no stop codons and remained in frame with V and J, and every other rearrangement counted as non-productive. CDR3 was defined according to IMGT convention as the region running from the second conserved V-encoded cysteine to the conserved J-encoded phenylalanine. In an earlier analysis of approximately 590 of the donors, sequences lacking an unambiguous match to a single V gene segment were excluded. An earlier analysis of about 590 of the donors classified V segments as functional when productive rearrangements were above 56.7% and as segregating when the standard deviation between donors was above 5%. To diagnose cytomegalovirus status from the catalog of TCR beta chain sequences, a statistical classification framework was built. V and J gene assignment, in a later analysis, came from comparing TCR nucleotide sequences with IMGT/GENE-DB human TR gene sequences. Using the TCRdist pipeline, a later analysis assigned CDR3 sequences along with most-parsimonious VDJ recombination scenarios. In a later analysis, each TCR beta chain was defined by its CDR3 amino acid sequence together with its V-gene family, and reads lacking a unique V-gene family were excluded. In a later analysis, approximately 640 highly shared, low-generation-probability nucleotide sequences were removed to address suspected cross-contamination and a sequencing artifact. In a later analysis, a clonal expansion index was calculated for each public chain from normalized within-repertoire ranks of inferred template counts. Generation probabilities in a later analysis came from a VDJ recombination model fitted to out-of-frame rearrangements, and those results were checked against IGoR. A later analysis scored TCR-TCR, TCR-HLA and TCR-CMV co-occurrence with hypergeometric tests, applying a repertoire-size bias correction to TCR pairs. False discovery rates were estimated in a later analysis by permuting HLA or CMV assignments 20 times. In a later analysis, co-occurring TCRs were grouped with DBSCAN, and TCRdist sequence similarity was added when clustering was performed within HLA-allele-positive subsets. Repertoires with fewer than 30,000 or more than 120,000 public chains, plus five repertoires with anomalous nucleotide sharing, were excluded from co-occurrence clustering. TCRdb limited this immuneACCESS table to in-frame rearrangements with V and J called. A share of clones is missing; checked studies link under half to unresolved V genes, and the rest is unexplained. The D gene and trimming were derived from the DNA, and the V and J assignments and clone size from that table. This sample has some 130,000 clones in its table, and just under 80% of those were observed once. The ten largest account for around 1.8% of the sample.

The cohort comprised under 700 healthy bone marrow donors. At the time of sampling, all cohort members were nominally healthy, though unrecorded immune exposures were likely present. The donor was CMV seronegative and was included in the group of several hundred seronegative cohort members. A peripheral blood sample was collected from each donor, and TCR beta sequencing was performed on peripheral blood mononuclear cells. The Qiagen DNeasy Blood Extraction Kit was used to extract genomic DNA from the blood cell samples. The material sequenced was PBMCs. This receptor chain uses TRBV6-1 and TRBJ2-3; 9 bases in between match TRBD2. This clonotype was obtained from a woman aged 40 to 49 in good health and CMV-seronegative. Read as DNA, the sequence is TGTGCCAGCATAAGCGGGAGGAGCACAGATACGCAGTATTTT. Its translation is CASISGRSTDTQYF.